This passage covers 32 T cell receptor beta chains from one sample sequenced in a study of T cells in localized non-small cell lung cancer. Generated by immunoSEQ multiplex PCR, the TCRdb table keeps only in-frame clones and is missing some. This sample carries approximately 28,000 clones, approximately 90% of them seen once, and the ten largest clones take about 4.4%. This material consisted of peripheral blood mononuclear cells, taken before any cancer treatment. The origin of the receptors is a woman aged 35 to 75 with stage III lung adenocarcinoma.

The chain has TRBV5-5 and TRBJ2-3; TRBD2 is a possible D gene (5 bases). Germline V gene sequence: CDR1 SGHKS, CDR2 YYEKEE (reference sequence). This CDR3 comprises 16 residues. Trimming removed 4 bases at V and 3 bases at J, with 18 bases between. The CDR3 region has the DNA TGTGCCAGCAGCCTGGGGTTTGCGGGTAGGACAGATACGCAGTATTTT. Protein: CASSLGFAGRTDTQYF.

This clone has just a few counts. The chain combines TRBV6-1 with TRBJ2-1, with D perhaps TRBD1 (6 bases). The CDR3 is 15 amino acids. Per germline, CDR1 MNHNS and CDR2 SASEGT. Trimming took 6 bases from V and 5 from J, leaving 17 bases between them. The CDR3 reads CASRAWQGIHNEQFF. The CDR3, as DNA: TGTGCCAGCAGGGCTTGGCAGGGGATTCACAATGAGCAGTTCTTC.

This clone is a singleton in its sample. This rearrangement joins TRBV14 to TRBJ2-5; possible D gene TRBD1, 5 bases. Germline V gives CDR1 SGHDN, CDR2 FVKESK. Trimming took off 5 bases at V and 13 bases at J, with 20 bases between the two ends. The CDR3 is 13 residues long. This CDR3 is CASSNTGAVVPYF. CDR3 coding DNA: TGTGCCAGCAGCAACACAGGTGCGGTGGTCCCGTACTTC.

DNA of the CDR3: TGTGCCAGCAGCGACAGGGCCGGGAATGAAAAACTGTTTTTT. It specifies CASSDRAGNEKLFF. The J gene is TRBJ1-4, the V gene TRBV25-1, with 7 bases identical to TRBD1. The CDR3 runs to 14 residues. Germline CDR1 is MGHDK and CDR2 is SYGVNS. V lost 6 bases, J lost 5 bases, and 6 bases stayed unmatched.

V gene TRBV5-1 combines with J gene TRBJ2-3, with 7 bases matching TRBD2. Looked up from germline, CDR1 is SGHRS and CDR2 is YFSETQ. This CDR3 spans 18 amino acids. V lost 0 bases to trimming and J lost 3 bases; unmatched junction nucleotides: 13. CDR3 bases: TGCGCCAGCAGCTTGGCGGCAGCGAGCGGGGCTTCGACAGATACGCAGTATTTT. Its translation is CASSLAAASGASTDTQYF.

This clone appeared once. V gene TRBV6-5 combines with J gene TRBJ2-7; 7 positions agree with TRBD1. The CDR3 contains 15 residues. The V gene's germline CDR1 is MNHEY and CDR2 SVGAGI. The ends lost 5 bases at V and 2 bases at J; junction bases unmatched: 9. The CDR3 nucleotides are TGTGCCAGCAGTCCCTATCTGGGACAGACCTACGAGCAGTACTTC. Its protein product is CASSPYLGQTYEQYF.

The DNA for the CDR3 is TGTGCCAGCTCACGATCGACCGGGACAGGGGCCTACGAGCAGTACTTC. This gives the protein CASSRSTGTGAYEQYF. The chain recombines TRBV18 with TRBJ2-7; 10 nucleotides agree with TRBD1. CDR3 length: 16 residues. Germline V gene lookup returns CDR1 KGHSH and CDR2 LQKENI. V was pared by 4 bases and J by 2 bases, with 8 bases of the junction left unmatched.

The chain carries TRBV5-1 and TRBJ2-7, with 8 bases fitting TRBD2. The V and J ends lost 2 bases and 5 bases, in that order; junction bases with no gene match: 9. The germline V gene encodes CDR1 SGHRS and CDR2 YFSETQ. The CDR3 runs to 15 residues. The CDR3 loop is CASSLFREGRDEQYF. The CDR3 DNA sequence: TGCGCCAGCAGCTTATTTCGGGAGGGCCGGGACGAGCAGTACTTC.

The chain is built from TRBV30 and TRBJ2-1; D may be TRBD2 (5 bases). Germline CDR1 and CDR2: GTSNPN and SVGIG (reference sequence). V lost 2 bases and J 10 bases, leaving 21 bases between the germline ends. This CDR3 is built from 15 residues. CDR3: CAWSRSGQLGWEQFF. The CDR3 bases are TGTGCCTGGAGTAGAAGCGGCCAATTGGGTTGGGAGCAGTTCTTC.

The genes are TRBV27 and TRBJ1-1; TRBD1 might be the D (5 bases). The CDR3 is 17 residues long. Trimming left V 3 bases short and J 4 bases short, with 21 bases between. Germline V gene data show CDR1 as MNHEY and CDR2 as SMNVEV (reference sequence). In nucleotides, the CDR3 is TGTGCCAGCAGTTTCAGGGAAGGGACCCAACGTAGCACTGAAGCTTTCTTT. Translation gives CASSFREGTQRSTEAFF.

There are a few counts of this clone. V usage is TRBV29-1 and J usage is TRBJ1-1; 8 nucleotides line up with TRBD1. V trimming: 4 bases; J trimming: 4 bases; junction bases outside the gene matches: 11. The CDR3 spans 15 residues. Germline CDR1 and CDR2: SQVTM and ANQGSEA. The CDR3 loop is CSVGEPGQEGTEAFF. CDR3 bases: TGCAGCGTTGGAGAACCGGGACAGGAGGGCACTGAAGCTTTCTTT.

This sequence joins TRBV5-1 and TRBJ1-1; the D gene is possibly TRBD1 (5 bases). V lost 4 bases, J lost 3 bases, and 13 bases lay in between. CDR1 and CDR2 from the germline V gene are SGHRS and YFSETQ. CDR3 length equals 14 residues. CDR3 bases: TGCGCCAGCAGCCTCACAGGAGGGGACACTGAAGCTTTCTTT. Residues: CASSLTGGDTEAFF. Variable domain in full (rest from reference TRBV5-1 and TRBJ1-1): KAGVTQTPRYLIKTRGQQVTLSCSPISGHRSVSWYQQTPGQGLQFLFEYFSETQRNKGNFPGRFSGRQFSNSRSEMNVSTLELGDSALYLCASSLTGGDTEAFFGQGTRLTVV.

This chain connects TRBV5-8 to TRBJ1-2; 7 nucleotides line up with TRBD1. V trimming: 4 bases; J trimming: 4 bases; junction bases outside the gene matches: 7. Germline CDR1 SGHTS, CDR2 YDEGEE. The CDR3 has 14 amino acids. The CDR3 DNA follows: TGTGCCAGCAGCGTTACAGGGGTTGTCTATGGCTACACCTTC. It translates to CASSVTGVVYGYTF.

The chain uses TRBV6-1 and TRBJ2-1; 10 positions agree with TRBD1. Germline assignment: CDR1 MNHNS and CDR2 SASEGT. V lost 8 bases and J lost 7; bases outside the gene matches: 8. The CDR3 has 14 amino acids. The CDR3 DNA is TGTGCCAGCTTCCTGTGGACAGGGGGGAATGAGCAGTTCTTC. Its protein is CASFLWTGGNEQFF.

The chain recombines TRBV6-5 with TRBJ2-7, with a tentative D call TRBD2 (5 bases). V lost 2 bases to trimming and J lost 3 bases, with 17 bases between them. Germline V gives CDR1 MNHEY, CDR2 SVGAGI. The CDR3 is 16 amino acids. In nucleotides, the CDR3 is TGTGCCAGCAGTTACAGATGGACTCACCCCATCTACGAGCAGTACTTC. This gives the protein CASSYRWTHPIYEQYF.

The chain employs TRBV20-1 and TRBJ1-2, with unresolved D. CDR1 and CDR2 (germline): DFQATT, SNEGSKA (reference sequence). The CDR3 length is 11 residues. The V and J ends lost 0 bases and 8 bases respectively, with 7 bases between them. The CDR3 nucleotides read TGCAGTGCTAGAGACCAGAGAGGCTACACCTTC. Residues: CSARDQRGYTF.

This clone was counted only a few times. The rearrangement uses TRBV9 and TRBJ2-7; unclear D gene. The CDR3 has 14 residues. Germline V gene data show CDR1 as SGDLS and CDR2 as YYNGEE. The V gene lost 1 base and the J gene lost 7 bases, with 15 bases spanning the gap. The CDR3 nucleotides read TGTGCCAGCAGCGTAAGTGACCTCTCCGGAGAGCAGTACTTC. Translating it yields CASSVSDLSGEQYF.

The chain combines TRBV7-9 with TRBJ2-7; D possibly corresponds to TRBD2 (6 bases). Germline V gives CDR1 SEHNR, CDR2 FQNEAQ (reference sequence). With 5 bases removed from V and 0 bases from J, the gap between germline ends came to 14 bases. This CDR3 has 15 amino acids. CDR3 nucleotides: TGTGCCAGCAGCGTCCGGGACTCTAGCTCCTACGAGCAGTACTTC. The encoded protein is CASSVRDSSSYEQYF.

This CDR3 is CASSIIGQGSYEQYF. CDR3 bases: TGTGCCAGCAGTATTATAGGACAGGGGTCCTACGAGCAGTACTTC. The rearrangement uses TRBV28 and TRBJ2-7; 9 nucleotides align to TRBD1. The CDR3 is made up of 15 amino acids. Germline loops: CDR1 MDHEN, CDR2 SYDVKM. V lost 5 bases and J lost 1; bases outside the gene matches: 6.

The CDR3 DNA follows: TGCAGTGGCGGGGGGGATGGCTACACCTTC. Amino acids: CSGGGDGYTF. V gene TRBV20-1 combines with J gene TRBJ1-2; perhaps TRBD1 as D (5 bases). The CDR3 is made up of 10 amino acids. Germline assignment: CDR1 DFQATT and CDR2 SNEGSKA (reference sequence). Trimming stripped 7 bases from V and 6 bases from J, with 9 bases between.

This clone was seen a single time. The V call is TRBV6-1, the J call TRBJ1-2; D ambiguous. The V gene lost 1 base and the J gene lost 0 bases, with 12 bases spanning the gap. CDR3 length: 16 residues. Germline loops: CDR1 MNHNS, CDR2 SASEGT. In DNA, the CDR3 is TGTGCCAGCAGTGAAGATCGAGCAGTAACTAACTATGGCTACACCTTC. Amino acid sequence: CASSEDRAVTNYGYTF.

V is TRBV7-9 and J is TRBJ1-1; weak D call: TRBD1 (6 bases). This CDR3 comprises 13 residues. V was cut by 1 base and J by 11 bases, with 14 bases left in between. Germline V CDR1 and CDR2: SEHNR, FQNEAQ (reference sequence). CDR3 coding DNA: TGTGCCAGCAGCTTAGGAGGGCAGGGGAGCGCTTTCTTT. This translates into CASSLGGQGSAFF.

This sequence joins TRBV7-2 and TRBJ2-7, with 8 bases aligning to TRBD1. The CDR3 runs 13 residues. The germline V gene encodes CDR1 SGHTA and CDR2 FQGNSA. After removal of 7 bases from V and 6 bases from J, the junction contained 8 bases not matched to a gene. The CDR3 nucleotides read TGTGCCAGCACCCCGGGACAGGTGAGCGAGCAGTACTTC. This gives the protein CASTPGQVSEQYF. Based on the CDR3 plus reference TRBV7-2 and TRBJ2-7, the full variable domain is GAGVSQSPSNKVTEKGKDVELRCDPISGHTALYWYRQSLGQGLEFLIYFQGNSAPDKSGLPSDRFSAERTGGSVSTLTIQRTQQEDSAVYLCASTPGQVSEQYFGPGTRLTVT.

This clone came up once. The V and J genes are TRBV28 and TRBJ1-5; no definite D call. The CDR3 covers 15 residues. Germline V gene data show CDR1 as MDHEN and CDR2 as SYDVKM. Trimming removed 2 bases at V and 1 base at J, with 9 bases between. For the CDR3, the DNA is TGTGCCAGCAGTTTAGATTGGGTGAGCAATCAGCCCCAGCATTTT. Residues: CASSLDWVSNQPQHF.

The chain has TRBV5-4 and TRBJ2-1; D uncertain. Between the trimmed V and J ends, which lost 2 bases and 6 bases, there was a span of 6 bases. The CDR3 length is 12 residues. CDR1 is SGHNT and CDR2 is YYREEE in the germline V gene (reference sequence). The CDR3 DNA sequence: TGTGCCAGCAGCTTAATCCCCAATGAGCAGTTCTTC. Its protein product is CASSLIPNEQFF.

The chain is built from TRBV19 and TRBJ1-1; D is unresolved. The CDR3 covers 13 residues. The V and J ends lost 6 bases and 0 bases respectively, with 8 bases between them. The germline V gene has CDR1 LNHDA and CDR2 SQIVND (reference sequence). Here the CDR3 reads CASSTIVNTEAFF. The CDR3 DNA reads as TGTGCCAGTAGCACGATCGTGAACACTGAAGCTTTCTTT.

This chain links TRBV7-9 with TRBJ2-5; D may be TRBD1 (6 bases). This CDR3 contains 15 residues. Deletions cut 4 bases from V and 4 bases from J, with 16 bases between. Germline V gene sequence: CDR1 SEHNR, CDR2 FQNEAQ (reference sequence). The CDR3 DNA reads TGTGCCAGCAGCTCCCCAGGACAGCAGGGAGAGACCCAGTACTTC. Its translation is CASSSPGQQGETQYF.

This chain's CDR3 is CASSQGAGGSYEQYF. The CDR3, as DNA: TGCGCCAGCAGCCAAGGAGCAGGGGGATCCTACGAGCAGTACTTC. The chain carries TRBV4-1 and TRBJ2-7, with TRBD1 matching over 7 bases. The germline CDR1 and CDR2 sequences are MGHRA and YSYEKL. This CDR3 comprises 15 residues. J was trimmed by 1 base and V by 1 base; bases with no gene match: 4.

For the CDR3, the DNA is TGTGCCAGCAGTTACTCTAGCGGGGGGGCTGGTACGCAGTATTTT. Translating it yields CASSYSSGGAGTQYF. This rearrangement joins TRBV6-5 to TRBJ2-3; the match to TRBD2 covers 11 bases. CDR1 and CDR2 (germline): MNHEY, SVGAGI. This CDR3 contains 15 residues. After removal of 0 bases from V and 8 bases from J, the junction contained 4 bases not matched to a gene.

The V call is TRBV2, the J call TRBJ2-7; 8 nucleotides match TRBD1. With 6 bases clipped from V and 3 bases from J, the junction kept 4 bases outside the gene matches. This CDR3 comprises 13 residues. The germline V gene has CDR1 SNHLY and CDR2 FYNNEI. The CDR3 sequence is CASRDRASYEQYF. The CDR3 DNA follows: TGTGCCAGCAGGGACAGGGCGAGCTACGAGCAGTACTTC.

This chain joins TRBV7-2 and TRBJ1-5; D unresolved. This CDR3 region has 11 residues. Trimming took off 4 bases at V and 10 bases at J, with 8 bases between the two ends. Germline V gives CDR1 SGHTA, CDR2 FQGNSA. CDR3 sequence reads: CASSSSGPQHF. The DNA of the CDR3 is TGTGCCAGCAGCTCCTCTGGACCCCAGCATTTT.

The chain employs TRBV10-2 and TRBJ2-7; D is ambiguous. The CDR3 spans 12 residues. Germline V gives CDR1 WSHSY, CDR2 SAAADI. V lost 6 bases and J 2 bases, leaving 8 bases between the germline ends. The CDR3, as DNA: TGCGCCAGCAGCCAGGATGCCTACGAGCAGTACTTC. It is translated as CASSQDAYEQYF.